This record concerns one TCR beta chain sequence. What it binds is unknown. The CDR3 extends over 15 amino acids. The V gene lost 5 bases and the J gene lost 0 bases, with 14 bases spanning the gap. The germline gives CDR1 SGHTA, CDR2 FQGNSA. These data are taken from a study of blood T cells in healthy people across ages. General observations from the study: Researchers report that TCR beta diversity correlated strongly with naive T cell percentage. Older individuals had lower TCR beta diversity per million T cells (the decline was roughly linear).

Donors were systemically healthy Caucasian individuals from Russia aged about 6 to 95 years. PBMCs numbering at least 7 million were isolated per sample. A J-beta primer mix and a sample-barcoded 5' primer were used in a second PCR of about 7 to 12 cycles. TCRdb passed the 5' RACE reads through MiXCR, listing each CDR3 protein once. The table includes nearly 1 million distinct CDR3 sequences, roughly 51% detected once. The rearrangement uses TRBV7-2 and TRBJ2-7; a weak D match, TRBD1 (5 bases). This clonotype was obtained from an older woman in good health. The sequenced sample was blood. CDR3 residues: CASSPRVSASYEQYF. The CDR3 bases are TGTGCCAGCAGCCCCAGGGTATCGGCCTCCTACGAGCAGTACTTC.